This T cell receptor (beta chain) was documented in a study of PD-1 blockade in classical Hodgkin lymphoma. Patients all relapsed after autologous stem cell transplantation, and there was variation in brentuximab vedotin exposure. Only in-frame clones appear in the TCRdb table, and some are missing; sequencing was by immunoSEQ multiplex PCR. The sample lists tens of thousands of clones; 60% to 75% were seen once. CDR1 is SGDLS, CDR2 YYNGEE, per germline. The CDR3 covers 15 residues. Trimming took 3 bases from V and 6 from J; bases not matched to a gene: 8. The starting material was peripheral blood mononuclear cells (PBMCs), obtained before the second cycle of nivolumab. The rearrangement joins TRBV9 to TRBJ2-1; 8 bases agree with TRBD2. This receptor was obtained from a human donor with classical Hodgkin lymphoma. In DNA, the CDR3 is TGTGCCAGCAGCGCCAGTAGCGGGGTAGGCAATGAGCAGTTCTTC. Protein sequence: CASSASSGVGNEQFF.